The clone carrying this T cell receptor (beta chain) was counted at least ten times. Its antigen is not known. The germline V gene has CDR1 LGHNA and CDR2 YSLEER. With V trimmed by 4 bases and J by 7 bases, 12 bases remained unmatched. CDR3 length: 15 residues. These data come from a study of T cells after yellow fever vaccination. Regarding the study as a whole: FACS-sorted repertoires could harbor abundant contaminating bulk-population clonotypes. The CD4 and CD8 compartments had a small share of their clonotypes in common.

TCRdb called the 5' RACE reads again in MiXCR, with one record for every CDR3 protein. The sample lists 100,000 to 150,000 distinct CDR3 sequences; about 8.8% were seen once. This receptor was identified in a young man who received the YFV17D yellow fever vaccine. The chain has TRBV4-3 and TRBJ1-2; TRBD1 aligns across 7 bases. The material was CD8+ T cells sorted from PBMCs, obtained on the day of the yellow fever booster vaccination. The CDR3 sequence is CASSLSTGERGGYTF. DNA of the CDR3: TGCGCCAGCAGCCTATCCACAGGGGAACGCGGTGGCTACACCTTC.